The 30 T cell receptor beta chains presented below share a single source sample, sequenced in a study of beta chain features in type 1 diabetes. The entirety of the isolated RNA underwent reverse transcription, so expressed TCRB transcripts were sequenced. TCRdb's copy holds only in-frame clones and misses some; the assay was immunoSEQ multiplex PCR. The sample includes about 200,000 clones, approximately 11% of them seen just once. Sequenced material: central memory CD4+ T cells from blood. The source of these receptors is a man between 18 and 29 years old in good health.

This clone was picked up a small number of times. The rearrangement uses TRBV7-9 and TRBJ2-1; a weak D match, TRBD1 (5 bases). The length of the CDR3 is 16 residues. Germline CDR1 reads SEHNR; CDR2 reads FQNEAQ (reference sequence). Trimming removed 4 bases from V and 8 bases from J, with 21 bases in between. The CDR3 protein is CASSWADSPSAYEQFF. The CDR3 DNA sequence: TGTGCCAGCAGCTGGGCTGACAGCCCGAGCGCCTATGAGCAGTTCTTC.

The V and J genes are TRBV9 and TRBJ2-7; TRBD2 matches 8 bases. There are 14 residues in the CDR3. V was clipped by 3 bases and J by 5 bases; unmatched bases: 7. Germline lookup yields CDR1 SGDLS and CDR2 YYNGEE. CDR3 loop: CASSDRTSLNEQYF. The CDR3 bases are TGTGCCAGCAGCGACCGGACTAGCTTAAACGAGCAGTACTTC.

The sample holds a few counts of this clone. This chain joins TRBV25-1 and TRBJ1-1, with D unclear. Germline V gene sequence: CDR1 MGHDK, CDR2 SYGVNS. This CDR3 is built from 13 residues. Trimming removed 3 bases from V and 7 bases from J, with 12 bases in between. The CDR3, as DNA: TGTGCCAGCAGTGAGCGATTGCGGGGTGAAGCTTTCTTT. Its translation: CASSERLRGEAFF.

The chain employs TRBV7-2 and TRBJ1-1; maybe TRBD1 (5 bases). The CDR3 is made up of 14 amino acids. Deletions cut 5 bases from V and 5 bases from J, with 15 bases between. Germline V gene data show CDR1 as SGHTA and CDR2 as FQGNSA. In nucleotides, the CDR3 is TGTGCCAGCAGCAGAGGCAGGGAGGAAACTGAAGCTTTCTTT. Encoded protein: CASSRGREETEAFF.

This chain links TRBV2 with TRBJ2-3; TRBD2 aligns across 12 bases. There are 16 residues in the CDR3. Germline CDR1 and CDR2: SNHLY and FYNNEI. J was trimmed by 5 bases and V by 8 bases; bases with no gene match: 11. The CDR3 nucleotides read TGTGCCAGCGGGATGGGACTAGCGGGCGGCTTAGATACGCAGTATTTT. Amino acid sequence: CASGMGLAGGLDTQYF.

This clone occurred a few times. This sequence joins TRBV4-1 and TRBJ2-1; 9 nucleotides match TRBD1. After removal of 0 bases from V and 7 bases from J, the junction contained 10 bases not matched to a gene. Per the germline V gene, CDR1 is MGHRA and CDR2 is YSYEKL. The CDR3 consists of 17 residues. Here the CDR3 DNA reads TGCGCCAGCAGCCAAGAGGTAACAGGGGGCAGGTTGAATGAGCAGTTCTTC. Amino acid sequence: CASSQEVTGGRLNEQFF.

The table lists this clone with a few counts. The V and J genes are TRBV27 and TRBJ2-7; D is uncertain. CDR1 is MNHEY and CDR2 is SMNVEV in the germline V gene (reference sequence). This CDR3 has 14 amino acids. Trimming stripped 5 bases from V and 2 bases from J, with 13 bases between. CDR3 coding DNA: TGTGCCAGCAGTAGGTCCGCCATTACCTACGAGCAGTACTTC. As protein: CASSRSAITYEQYF.

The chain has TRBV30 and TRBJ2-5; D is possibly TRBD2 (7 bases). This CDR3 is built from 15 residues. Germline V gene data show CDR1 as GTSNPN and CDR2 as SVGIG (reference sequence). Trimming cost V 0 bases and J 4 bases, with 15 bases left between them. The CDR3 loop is CAWSVLGGQRETQYF. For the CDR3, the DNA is TGTGCCTGGAGTGTACTCGGGGGGCAAAGAGAGACCCAGTACTTC.

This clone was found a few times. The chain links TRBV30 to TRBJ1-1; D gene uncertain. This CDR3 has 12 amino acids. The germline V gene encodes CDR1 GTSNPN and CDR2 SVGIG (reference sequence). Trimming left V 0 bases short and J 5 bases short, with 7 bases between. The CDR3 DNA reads TGTGCCTGGAGTGTAGGCGGTACTGAAGCTTTCTTT. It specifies CAWSVGGTEAFF.

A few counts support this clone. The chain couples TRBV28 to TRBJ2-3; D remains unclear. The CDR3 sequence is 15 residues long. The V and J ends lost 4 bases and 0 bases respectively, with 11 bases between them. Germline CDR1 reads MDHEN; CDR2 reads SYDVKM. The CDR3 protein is CASSSTLQSTDTQYF. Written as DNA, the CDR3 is TGTGCCAGCAGTTCGACGCTTCAAAGCACAGATACGCAGTATTTT. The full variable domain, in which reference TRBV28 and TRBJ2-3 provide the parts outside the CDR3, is DVKVTQSSRYLVKRTGEKVFLECVQDMDHENMFWYRQDPGLGLRLIYFSYDVKMKEKGDIPEGYSVSREKKERFSLILESASTNQTSMYLCASSSTLQSTDTQYFGPGTRLTVL.

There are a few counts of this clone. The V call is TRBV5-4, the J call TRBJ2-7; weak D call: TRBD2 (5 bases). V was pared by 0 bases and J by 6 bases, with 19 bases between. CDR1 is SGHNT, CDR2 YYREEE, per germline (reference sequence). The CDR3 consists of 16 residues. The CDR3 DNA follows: TGTGCCAGCAGCTTGGACCTTGGCGGGCAGAGATCCGAGCAGTACTTC. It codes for CASSLDLGGQRSEQYF.

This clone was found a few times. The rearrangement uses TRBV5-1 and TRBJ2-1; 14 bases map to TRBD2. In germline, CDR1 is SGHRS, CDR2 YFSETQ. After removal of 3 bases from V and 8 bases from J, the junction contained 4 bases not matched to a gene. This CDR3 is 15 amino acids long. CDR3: CASSYGTSGSDEQFF. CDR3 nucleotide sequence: TGCGCCAGCAGCTACGGGACTAGCGGGAGCGATGAGCAGTTCTTC.

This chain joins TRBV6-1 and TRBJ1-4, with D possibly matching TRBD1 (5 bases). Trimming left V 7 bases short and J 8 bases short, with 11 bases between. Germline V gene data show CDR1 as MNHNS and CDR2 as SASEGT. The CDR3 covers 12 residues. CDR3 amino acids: CASTGSAEKLFF. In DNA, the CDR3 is TGTGCCAGCACAGGGTCGGCAGAAAAACTGTTTTTT.

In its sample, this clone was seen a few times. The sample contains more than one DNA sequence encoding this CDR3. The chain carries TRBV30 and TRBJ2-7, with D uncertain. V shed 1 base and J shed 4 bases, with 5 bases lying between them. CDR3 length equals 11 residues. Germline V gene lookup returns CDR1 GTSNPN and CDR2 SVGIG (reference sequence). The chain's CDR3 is CAWSGDYEQYF. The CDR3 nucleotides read TGTGCCTGGAGTGGGGATTACGAGCAGTACTTC.

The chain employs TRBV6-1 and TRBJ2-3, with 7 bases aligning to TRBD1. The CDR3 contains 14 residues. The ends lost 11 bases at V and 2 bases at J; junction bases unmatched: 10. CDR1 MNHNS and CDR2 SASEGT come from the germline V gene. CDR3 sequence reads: CAGRQGNPTDTQYF. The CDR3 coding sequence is TGTGCCGGCCGACAGGGCAACCCCACAGATACGCAGTATTTT.

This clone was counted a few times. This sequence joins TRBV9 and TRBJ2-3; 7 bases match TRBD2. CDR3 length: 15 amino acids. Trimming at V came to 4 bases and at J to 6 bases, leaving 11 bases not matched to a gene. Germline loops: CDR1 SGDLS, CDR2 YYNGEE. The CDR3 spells CASSPRGAGFDTQYF. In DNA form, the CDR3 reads TGTGCCAGCAGCCCCCGGGGAGCGGGATTCGATACGCAGTATTTT.

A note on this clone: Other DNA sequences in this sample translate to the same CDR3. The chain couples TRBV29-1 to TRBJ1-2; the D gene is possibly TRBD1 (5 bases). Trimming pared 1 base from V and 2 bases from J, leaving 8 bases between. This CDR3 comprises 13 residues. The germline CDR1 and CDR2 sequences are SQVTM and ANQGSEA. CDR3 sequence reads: CSVEGGYNYGYTF. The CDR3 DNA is TGCAGCGTTGAAGGGGGCTACAACTATGGCTACACCTTC.

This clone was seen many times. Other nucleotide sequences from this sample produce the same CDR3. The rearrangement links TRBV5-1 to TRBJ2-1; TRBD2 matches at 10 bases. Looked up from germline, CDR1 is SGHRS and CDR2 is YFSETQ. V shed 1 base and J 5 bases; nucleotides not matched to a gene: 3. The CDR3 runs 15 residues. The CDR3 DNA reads TGCGCCAGCAGCTTGCGGACTAGCGGCGACAATGAGCAGTTCTTC. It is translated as CASSLRTSGDNEQFF.

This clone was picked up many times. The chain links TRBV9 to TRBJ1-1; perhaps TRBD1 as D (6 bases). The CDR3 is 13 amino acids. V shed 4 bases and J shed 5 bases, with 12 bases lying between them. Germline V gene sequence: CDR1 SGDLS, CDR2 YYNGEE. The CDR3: CASSSTQGTEAFF. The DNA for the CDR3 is TGTGCCAGCAGCTCAACACAGGGTACTGAAGCTTTCTTT.

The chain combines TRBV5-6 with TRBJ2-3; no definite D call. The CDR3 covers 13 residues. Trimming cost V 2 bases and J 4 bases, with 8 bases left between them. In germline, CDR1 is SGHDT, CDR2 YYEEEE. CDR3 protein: CASSFELADTQYF. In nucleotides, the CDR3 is TGTGCCAGCAGCTTTGAGCTTGCAGATACGCAGTATTTT.

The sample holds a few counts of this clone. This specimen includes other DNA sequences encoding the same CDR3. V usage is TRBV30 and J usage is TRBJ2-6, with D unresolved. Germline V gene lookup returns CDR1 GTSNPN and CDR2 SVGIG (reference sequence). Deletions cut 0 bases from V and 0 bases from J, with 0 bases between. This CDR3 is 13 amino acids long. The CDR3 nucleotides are TGTGCCTGGAGTGTCTCTGGGGCCAACGTCCTGACTTTC. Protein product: CAWSVSGANVLTF.

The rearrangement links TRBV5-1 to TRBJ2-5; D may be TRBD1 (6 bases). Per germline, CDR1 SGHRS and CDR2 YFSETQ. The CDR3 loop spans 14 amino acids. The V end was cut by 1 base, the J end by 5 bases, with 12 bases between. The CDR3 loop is CASSLTGPGETQYF. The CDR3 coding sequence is TGCGCCAGCAGCTTGACAGGGCCGGGTGAGACCCAGTACTTC.

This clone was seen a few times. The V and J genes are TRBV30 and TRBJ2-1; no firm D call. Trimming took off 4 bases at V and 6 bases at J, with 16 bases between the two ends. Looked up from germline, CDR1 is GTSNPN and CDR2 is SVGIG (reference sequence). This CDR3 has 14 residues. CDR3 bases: TGTGCCTGGAAAGGAGCCGTCTCCACCAATGAGCAGTTCTTC. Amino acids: CAWKGAVSTNEQFF. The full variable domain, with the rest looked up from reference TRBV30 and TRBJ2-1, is SQTIHQWPATLVQPVGSPLSLECTVEGTSNPNLYWYRQAAGRGLQLLFYSVGIGQISSEVPQNLSASRPQDRQFILSSKKLLLSDSGFYLCAWKGAVSTNEQFFGPGTRLTVL.

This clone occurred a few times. This chain's CDR3 is CASGPLAGSYNEQFF. The CDR3 region has the DNA TGCGCCAGCGGACCTTTAGCGGGCTCCTACAATGAGCAGTTCTTC. The V call is TRBV5-1, the J call TRBJ2-1, with TRBD2 matching over 7 bases. The CDR3 length is 15 residues. J was trimmed by 0 bases and V by 7 bases; bases with no gene match: 7. The germline gives CDR1 SGHRS, CDR2 YFSETQ.

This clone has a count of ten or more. CDR3 in DNA: TGCGCCAGCGGGGGGTTCGGCGAGACCCAGTACTTC. Translation: CASGGFGETQYF. The rearrangement links TRBV5-1 to TRBJ2-5, with D possibly matching TRBD2 (6 bases). Trimming cost V 7 bases and J 5 bases, with 12 bases left between them. This CDR3 contains 12 residues. Germline loops: CDR1 SGHRS, CDR2 YFSETQ.

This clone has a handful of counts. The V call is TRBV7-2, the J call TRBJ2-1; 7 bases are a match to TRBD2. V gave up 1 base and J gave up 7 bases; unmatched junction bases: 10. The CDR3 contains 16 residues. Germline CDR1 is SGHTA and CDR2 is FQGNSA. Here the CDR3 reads CASSLVWTSTVNEQFF. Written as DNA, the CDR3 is TGTGCCAGCAGCTTAGTGTGGACTAGTACGGTAAATGAGCAGTTCTTC.

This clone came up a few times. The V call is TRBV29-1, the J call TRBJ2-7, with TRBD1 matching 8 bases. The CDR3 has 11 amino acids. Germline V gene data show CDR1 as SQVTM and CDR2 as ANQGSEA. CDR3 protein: CGRTGSYEQYF. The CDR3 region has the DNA TGCGGCCGGACAGGGAGCTACGAGCAGTACTTC.

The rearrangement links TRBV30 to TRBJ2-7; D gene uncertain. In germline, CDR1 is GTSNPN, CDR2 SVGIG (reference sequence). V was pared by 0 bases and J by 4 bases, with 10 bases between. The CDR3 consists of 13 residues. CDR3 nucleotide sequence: TGTGCCTGGAGTGTCAGCAATCTGTACGAGCAGTACTTC. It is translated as CAWSVSNLYEQYF.

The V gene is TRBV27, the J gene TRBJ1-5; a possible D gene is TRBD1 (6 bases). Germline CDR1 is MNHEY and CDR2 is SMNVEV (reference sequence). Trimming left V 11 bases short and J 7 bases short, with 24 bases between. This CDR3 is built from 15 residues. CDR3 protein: CASKGGALLGQPQHF. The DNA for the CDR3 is TGTGCCTCCAAGGGGGGGGCGCTTCTCGGCCAGCCCCAGCATTTT.

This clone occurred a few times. The CDR3 sequence: CASRTPTGEAYNEQFF. CDR3 nucleotide sequence: TGTGCCAGCAGGACCCCCACGGGGGAGGCCTACAATGAGCAGTTCTTC. The chain links TRBV2 to TRBJ2-1; possible D gene TRBD2, 6 bases. This CDR3 has 16 amino acids. Trimming cost V 6 bases and J 2 bases, with 17 bases left between them. CDR1 SNHLY and CDR2 FYNNEI come from the germline V gene.